This T cell receptor beta chain is drawn from a study of CD8+CD57+ T cells in acquired aplastic anemia. This clonotype has a count of ten or more. Germline lookup yields CDR1 MRHNA and CDR2 SNTAGT. V lost 0 bases, J lost 6 bases, and 15 bases lay in between. The CDR3 extends over 16 amino acids. Selection for sequencing was limited to patients who had shown CD8+CD57+ cell expansion by flow cytometry. Genomic DNA served as template for TCR beta VDJ and CDR3 profiling. In TCRdb, the reads were re-called with MiXCR into one record per CDR3 protein. The sample has about 150,000 distinct CDR3 sequences; 40% to 65% are singletons.

The rearrangement uses TRBV6-4 and TRBJ1-5; D call uncertain. The sequence derives from a human donor with aplastic anemia. The specimen was sorted CD4+, CD8+, or CD8+CD57+ T cells (not recorded which) from PBMCs. The CDR3: CASSDSETLWGQPQHF. In DNA form, the CDR3 reads TGTGCCAGCAGTGACTCGGAGACACTTTGGGGTCAGCCCCAGCATTTT.